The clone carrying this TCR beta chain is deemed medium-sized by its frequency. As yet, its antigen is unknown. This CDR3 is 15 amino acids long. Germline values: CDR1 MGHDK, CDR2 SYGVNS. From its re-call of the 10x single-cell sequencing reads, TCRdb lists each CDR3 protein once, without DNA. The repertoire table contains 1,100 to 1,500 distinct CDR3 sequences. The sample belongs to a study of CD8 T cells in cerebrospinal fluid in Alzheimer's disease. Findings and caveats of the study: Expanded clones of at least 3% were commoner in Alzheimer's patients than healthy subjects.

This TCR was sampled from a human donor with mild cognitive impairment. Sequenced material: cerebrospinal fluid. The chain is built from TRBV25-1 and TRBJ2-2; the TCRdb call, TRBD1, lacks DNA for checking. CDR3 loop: CATGIGTGNTGELFF.